These 10 T cell receptor beta chains originate from one sample sequenced in a study of T cells in Graves' hyperthyroidism and ophthalmopathy (dated by TCRdb to between 2019 and 2020). Libraries were constructed by multiplex PCR. Data came from an Illumina HiSeq 2000. The TCR beta CDR3 regions were amplified from RNA transcripts. The TCR CDR3 was subjected to a first round of RT-PCR using the HTBI primer set and the Qiagen OneStep RT-PCR kit. TCRdb reran the public reads through fastp at Q25 and MiXCR, keeping productive beta chains. Identical CDR3 proteins give one entry, which carries the most common genes and DNA. The sample contains hundreds of thousands of distinct CDR3 sequences, 20% of them found a single time. Approximately 30% of the sample is held by the ten biggest clonotypes. Material: blood. The receptors come from a man younger than 40 with Graves' ophthalmopathy.

The table lists this clonotype with many counts. This chain uses TRBV28 with TRBJ1-1; D remains ambiguous. Germline assignment: CDR1 MDHEN and CDR2 SYDVKM. V was trimmed by 3 bases and J by 8 bases, leaving 4 bases between them. The CDR3 is 10 residues long. CDR3 amino acids: CASSFREAFF. The CDR3 DNA sequence: TGTGCCAGCAGTTTTCGGGAAGCTTTCTTT.

Only a few counts were recorded for this clonotype. The chain carries TRBV28 and TRBJ2-1; no definite D call. The CDR3 consists of 14 residues. The V end lost 6 bases, the J end lost 8 bases, and 17 bases lay between the germline ends. CDR1 MDHEN and CDR2 SYDVKM come from the germline V gene. CDR3 sequence: CASRNRAPWDEQFF. CDR3 bases: TGTGCCAGCAGAAACCGGGCACCTTGGGATGAGCAGTTCTTC.

The sample holds a few counts of this clonotype. The rearrangement links TRBV30 to TRBJ1-6; D remains ambiguous. Germline CDR1 GTSNPN, CDR2 SVGIG (reference sequence). This CDR3 has 17 amino acids. Deletions cut 0 bases from V and 0 bases from J, with 12 bases between. This chain's CDR3 is CAWSVSPMSSYNSPLHF. CDR3 nucleotide sequence: TGTGCCTGGAGTGTATCCCCGATGAGCTCCTATAATTCACCCCTCCACTTT.

This clonotype has a count of ten or more. The rearrangement uses TRBV24-1 and TRBJ2-1; D unclear. The CDR3 covers 16 residues. CDR1 KGHDR and CDR2 SFDVKD come from the germline V gene. V was trimmed by 5 bases and J by 0 bases, leaving 13 bases between them. The CDR3 coding sequence is TGTGCCACCAGTGGCGGAACAGTGAGCTCCTACAATGAGCAGTTCTTC. This encodes CATSGGTVSSYNEQFF.

This clonotype was picked up a small number of times. V is TRBV2 and J is TRBJ2-7; TRBD1 matches 7 bases. The trim removed 7 bases at V and 6 bases at J, leaving 0 bases unmatched. This CDR3 has 10 residues. Germline CDR1 is SNHLY and CDR2 is FYNNEI. The CDR3 DNA is TGTGCCAGCAACAGGGGCGAGCAGTACTTC. Its protein is CASNRGEQYF.

The V and J genes are TRBV20-1 and TRBJ1-6, with 7 nucleotides matching TRBD1. V dropped 0 bases and J dropped 10; count of bases not matched to a gene: 9. CDR1 is DFQATT and CDR2 is SNEGSKA in the germline V gene (reference sequence). The CDR3 is made up of 15 amino acids. The chain's CDR3 is CSARDFAGGVSPLHF. The CDR3 DNA reads as TGCAGTGCTAGAGATTTCGCAGGGGGAGTCTCACCCCTCCACTTT.

The chain employs TRBV5-1 and TRBJ2-2, with TRBD2 matching over 7 bases. Trimming at V came to 3 bases and at J to 1 base, leaving 6 bases not matched to a gene. This CDR3 is 16 amino acids long. Per the germline V gene, CDR1 is SGHRS and CDR2 is YFSETQ. The CDR3 bases are TGCGCCAGCAGCTCCATAGCGGGCAAGAACACCGGGGAGCTGTTTTTT. Translated: CASSSIAGKNTGELFF.

The genes are TRBV6-1 and TRBJ1-5; D is unresolved. Germline loops: CDR1 MNHNS, CDR2 SASEGT. Trimming left V 4 bases short and J 5 bases short, with 9 bases between. The CDR3 has 13 amino acids. CDR3 residues: CASSGHWDQPQHF. The CDR3 DNA is TGTGCCAGCAGTGGACATTGGGATCAGCCCCAGCATTTT.

In its sample, this clonotype was seen a few times. The rearrangement joins TRBV6-1 to TRBJ2-5; D might be TRBD2 (7 bases). The CDR3 is 14 amino acids. CDR1 is MNHNS, CDR2 SASEGT, per germline. Trimming took off 6 bases at V and 2 bases at J, with 13 bases between the two ends. The CDR3 coding sequence is TGTGCCAGCAGACGAGGGGGGGGTCAAGAGACCCAGTACTTC. Protein: CASRRGGGQETQYF.

This clonotype occurred many times. The chain has TRBV7-3 and TRBJ2-3; 13 positions agree with TRBD2. The CDR3 sequence is 16 residues long. The V and J ends lost 3 bases and 3 bases, in that order; junction bases with no gene match: 3. The germline gives CDR1 SGHTA, CDR2 FQGTGA. CDR3: CASSFWTSGSTDTQYF. The CDR3 DNA reads as TGTGCCAGCAGCTTCTGGACTAGCGGGAGTACAGATACGCAGTATTTT.